The T cell receptor (beta chain) under discussion was sequenced for a study of blood T cells in healthy people across ages (dated by TCRdb to the mid-2010s). Looking at the study overall: In model experiments, template switching captured roughly one uniquely barcoded TCR beta cDNA molecule for every two T cells. Using deep sequencing normalized with unique cDNA molecular identifiers, the study measured how TCR beta repertoire diversity changes with age. The donors were split into four age groups: young (average around 15 years), middle-aged (around 40), aged (roughly 65) and long-lived (approximately 89). To avoid experimental bias, donors of different ages were spread randomly across the sequencing lanes. For two donors (one aged 18 to 29 and one aged 80 or older), the study analyzed two additional independent replicas of 1 million unique cDNA reads from the same blood draw. Broad study findings and their caveats: The CMV infection status of donors was not known, potentially confounding age-related changes in expanded clonotypes. Because profiling used bulk unsorted PBMCs, naive and antigen-experienced compartments could not be compared conclusively. Compared with the aged group, more naive CD4+ T cells, fewer expanded clones and increased TCR diversity were shown by the long-lived group, suggesting age selection. Total diversity estimates from one million sequenced T cells were considered lower bounds and underestimates. Observed TCR beta diversity per million T cells fell roughly linearly with age, and a significant reduction was already apparent by age about 38. Observed TCR beta diversity correlated strongly with the percentage of naive T cells measured by flow cytometry.

The donors were a few dozen Caucasian individuals from Russia, aged roughly 6 to 100 years, who were systemically healthy. Ten milliliters of peripheral blood were collected from each donor into EDTA-treated Vacutainer tubes. Ficoll-Paque density-gradient centrifugation was used to isolate PBMCs, with at least 7 million per sample. Trizol reagent was used to extract total RNA from the PBMCs, yielding at least 6 micrograms per sample. Naive CD45RAhigh/CD27high T cell percentages were measured by flow cytometry on a PBMC aliquot from every donor. In its sample, this clonotype was seen many times. This receptor's antigen is unknown. No clone much larger than this one lies a single base away; base qualities are absent. The method was 5' RACE. Sequenced using an Illumina HiSeq 2500. A second roughly 7 to 11 cycle PCR used a sample-barcoded 5' primer and a J-beta primer mix. A unique molecular identifier was introduced onto each TCR beta cDNA molecule by a template-switch 5' adaptor carrying 12 random nucleotides. Each sample yielded at least 3 million CDR3-containing paired-end reads. All of the RNA was converted into first-strand cDNA using the Mint cDNA synthesis kit, with a TRBC-specific oligonucleotide serving as the primer. Following uracil-DNA glycosylase treatment, all cDNA underwent a first 18-cycle PCR with the universal primers M1SS and BC2_uni_R. Per the authors' processing: For normalization, 1 million high-quality reads were randomly selected from each sample, with every read carrying a distinct molecular identifier. Reads with shared molecular identifiers were discarded instead of being binned into consensus sequences. MiTCR, with a Q25 quality threshold and the strictest error-elimination algorithm, was used for CDR3 identification, clonotype clustering and error correction. A nonparametric unseen species model with Euler transformation was used to estimate lower-bound total TCR beta diversity. TCRdb ran its own pipeline on the public reads, namely fastp trimming at Q25 and MiXCR clone calling, and kept in-frame beta chains. When rows share a CDR3 protein, they turn into one entry using the most common DNA and genes. The V and J calls follow TCRdb's processing rather than the paper's. Counted in this sample were approximately 1.5 million distinct CDR3 sequences; around 35% of them appeared once. The ten largest make up 11% of the sample.

Material for sequencing was blood. This receptor was taken from a woman in her 30s in good health.

The CDR3 region has the sequence CASSYPGDTQYF. The nucleotide sequence is given as TGTGCCAGCAGTTACCCTGGCGATACGCAGTATTTT. Recombination connected TRBV13 to TRBJ2-3, with the D gene uncertain. V is pared back by 6 bases and J by 6 bases, with 10 bases lying between the germline termini. The germline V gene (reference sequence) sets CDR1 to PRHDT and CDR2 to FYEKMQ. From its cysteine to its phenylalanine, the CDR3 spans 12 amino acids. CDR3 DNA only is kept here, 36 bases in frame from base 1.